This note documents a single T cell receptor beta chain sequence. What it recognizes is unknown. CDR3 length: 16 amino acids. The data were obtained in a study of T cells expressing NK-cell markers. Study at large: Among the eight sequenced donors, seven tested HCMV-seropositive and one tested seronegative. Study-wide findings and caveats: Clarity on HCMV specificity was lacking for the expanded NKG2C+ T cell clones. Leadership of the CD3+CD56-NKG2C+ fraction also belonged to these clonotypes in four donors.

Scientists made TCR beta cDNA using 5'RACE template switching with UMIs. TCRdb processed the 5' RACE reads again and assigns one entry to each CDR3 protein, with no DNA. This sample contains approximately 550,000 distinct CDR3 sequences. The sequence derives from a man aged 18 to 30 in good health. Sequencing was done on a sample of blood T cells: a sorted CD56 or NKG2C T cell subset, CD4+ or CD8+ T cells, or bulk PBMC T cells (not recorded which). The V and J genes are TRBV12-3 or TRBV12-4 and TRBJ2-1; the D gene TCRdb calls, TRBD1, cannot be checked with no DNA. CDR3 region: CASTPPWDRGRNEQFF.